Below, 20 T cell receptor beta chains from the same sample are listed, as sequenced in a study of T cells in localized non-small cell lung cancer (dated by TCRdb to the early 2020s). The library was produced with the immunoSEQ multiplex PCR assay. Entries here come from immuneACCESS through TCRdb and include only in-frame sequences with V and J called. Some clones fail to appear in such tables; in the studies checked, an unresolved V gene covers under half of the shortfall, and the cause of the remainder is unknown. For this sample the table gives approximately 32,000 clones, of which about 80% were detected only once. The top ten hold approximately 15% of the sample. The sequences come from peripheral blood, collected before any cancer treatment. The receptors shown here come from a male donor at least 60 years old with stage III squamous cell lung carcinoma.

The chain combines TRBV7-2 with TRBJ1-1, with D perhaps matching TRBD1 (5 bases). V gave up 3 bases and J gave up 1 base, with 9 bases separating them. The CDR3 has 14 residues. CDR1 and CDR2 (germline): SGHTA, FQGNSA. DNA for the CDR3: TGTGCCAGCAGCTTGGGAGGGGCGAACACTGAAGCTTTCTTT. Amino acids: CASSLGGANTEAFF.

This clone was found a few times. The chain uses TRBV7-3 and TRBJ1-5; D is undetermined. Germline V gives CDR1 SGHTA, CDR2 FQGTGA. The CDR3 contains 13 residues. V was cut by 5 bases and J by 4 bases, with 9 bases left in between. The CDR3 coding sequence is TGTGCCAGCAGCGAACAGCCTAATCAGCCCCAGCATTTT. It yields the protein CASSEQPNQPQHF.

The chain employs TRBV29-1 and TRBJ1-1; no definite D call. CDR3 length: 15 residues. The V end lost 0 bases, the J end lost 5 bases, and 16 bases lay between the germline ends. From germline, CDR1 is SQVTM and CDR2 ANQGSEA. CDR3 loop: CSVEDVGRRETEAFF. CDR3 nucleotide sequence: TGCAGCGTTGAAGACGTAGGCCGGAGGGAGACTGAAGCTTTCTTT. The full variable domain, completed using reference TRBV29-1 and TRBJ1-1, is SAVISQKPSRDICQRGTSLTIQCQVDSQVTMMFWYRQQPGQSLTLIATANQGSEATYESGFVIDKFPISRPNLTFSTLTVSNMSPEDSSIYLCSVEDVGRRETEAFFGQGTRLTVV.

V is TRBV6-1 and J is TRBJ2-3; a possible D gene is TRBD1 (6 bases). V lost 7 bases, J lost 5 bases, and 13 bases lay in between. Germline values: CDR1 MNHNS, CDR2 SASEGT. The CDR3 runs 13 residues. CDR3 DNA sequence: TGTGCCAGCAATGCAGGGGAAGGAGATACGCAGTATTTT. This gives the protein CASNAGEGDTQYF.

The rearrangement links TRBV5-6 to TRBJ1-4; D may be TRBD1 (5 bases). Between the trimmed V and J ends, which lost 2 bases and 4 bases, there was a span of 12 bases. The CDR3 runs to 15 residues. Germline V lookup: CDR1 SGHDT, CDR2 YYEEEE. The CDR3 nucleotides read TGTGCCAGCAGCTTAACTCAGGGCGGTAATGAAAAACTGTTTTTT. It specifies CASSLTQGGNEKLFF.

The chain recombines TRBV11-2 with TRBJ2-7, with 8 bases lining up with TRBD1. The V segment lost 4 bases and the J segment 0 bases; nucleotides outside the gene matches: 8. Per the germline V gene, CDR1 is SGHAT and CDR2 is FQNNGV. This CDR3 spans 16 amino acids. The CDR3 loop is CASSSGQGPHSYEQYF. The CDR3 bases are TGTGCCAGCAGCTCCGGACAGGGCCCCCACTCCTACGAGCAGTACTTC.

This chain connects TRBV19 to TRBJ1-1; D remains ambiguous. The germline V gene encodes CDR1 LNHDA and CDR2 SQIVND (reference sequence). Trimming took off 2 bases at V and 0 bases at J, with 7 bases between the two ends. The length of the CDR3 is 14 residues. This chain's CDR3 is CASSIRVLNTEAFF. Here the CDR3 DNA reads TGTGCCAGTAGTATACGGGTACTGAACACTGAAGCTTTCTTT.

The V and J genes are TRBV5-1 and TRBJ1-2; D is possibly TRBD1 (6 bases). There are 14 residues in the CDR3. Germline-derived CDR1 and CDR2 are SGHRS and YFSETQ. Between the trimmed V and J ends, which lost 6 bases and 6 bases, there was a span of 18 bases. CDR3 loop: CASNPAPGANGYTF. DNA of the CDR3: TGCGCCAGCAACCCCGCCCCGGGGGCGAATGGCTACACCTTC.

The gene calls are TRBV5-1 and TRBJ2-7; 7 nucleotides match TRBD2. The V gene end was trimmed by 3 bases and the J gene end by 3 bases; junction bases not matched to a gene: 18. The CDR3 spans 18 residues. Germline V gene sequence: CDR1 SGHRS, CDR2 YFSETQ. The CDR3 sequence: CASSSPLGLGISSYEQYF. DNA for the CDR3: TGCGCCAGCAGCTCGCCCCTCGGACTAGGAATATCGAGCTACGAGCAGTACTTC.

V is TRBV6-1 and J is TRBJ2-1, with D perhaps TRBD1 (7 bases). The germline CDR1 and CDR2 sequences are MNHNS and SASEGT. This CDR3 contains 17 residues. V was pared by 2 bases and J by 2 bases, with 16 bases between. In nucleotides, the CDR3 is TGTGCCAGCAGTGAACGGAGGGGGCAGGGGACCTACAATGAGCAGTTCTTC. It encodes CASSERRGQGTYNEQFF.

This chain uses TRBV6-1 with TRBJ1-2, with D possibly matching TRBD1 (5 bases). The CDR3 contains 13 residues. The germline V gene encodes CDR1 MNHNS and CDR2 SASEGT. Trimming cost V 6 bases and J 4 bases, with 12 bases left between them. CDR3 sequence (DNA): TGTGCCAGCAGCGTACAGGATACCTATGGCTACACCTTC. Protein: CASSVQDTYGYTF.

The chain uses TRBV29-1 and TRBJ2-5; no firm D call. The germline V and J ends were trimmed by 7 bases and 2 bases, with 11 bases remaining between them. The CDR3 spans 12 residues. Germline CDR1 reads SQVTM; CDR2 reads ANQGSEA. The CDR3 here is CSAGPLQETQYF. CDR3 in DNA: TGCAGCGCTGGACCACTACAAGAGACCCAGTACTTC.

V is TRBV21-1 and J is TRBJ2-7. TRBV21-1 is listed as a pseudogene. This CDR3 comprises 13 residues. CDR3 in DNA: TGTGCCAGCAGCAAATTGCTCCCTACGACGCAGTACTTC. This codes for CASSKLLPTTQYF.

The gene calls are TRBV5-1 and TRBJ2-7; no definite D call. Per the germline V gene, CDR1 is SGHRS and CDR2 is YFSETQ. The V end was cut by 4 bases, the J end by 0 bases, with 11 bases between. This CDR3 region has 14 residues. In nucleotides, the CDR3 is TGCGCCAGCAGCCCCCAGTGGGGCTCCTACGAGCAGTACTTC. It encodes CASSPQWGSYEQYF.

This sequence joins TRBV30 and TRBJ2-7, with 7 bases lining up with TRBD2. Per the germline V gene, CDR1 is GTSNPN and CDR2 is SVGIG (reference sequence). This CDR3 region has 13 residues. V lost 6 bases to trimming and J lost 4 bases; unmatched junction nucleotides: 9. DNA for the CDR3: TGTGCCTGCACCCCGGGAGGAGGTTACGAGCAGTACTTC. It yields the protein CACTPGGGYEQYF.

The CDR3 spells CASSGGNTGELFF. In DNA form, the CDR3 reads TGCGCCAGCAGCGGAGGGAACACCGGGGAGCTGTTTTTT. The genes are TRBV5-1 and TRBJ2-2, with D tentatively TRBD2 (5 bases). V gave up 4 bases and J gave up 1 base, with 5 bases separating them. This CDR3 spans 13 amino acids. Germline loops: CDR1 SGHRS, CDR2 YFSETQ.

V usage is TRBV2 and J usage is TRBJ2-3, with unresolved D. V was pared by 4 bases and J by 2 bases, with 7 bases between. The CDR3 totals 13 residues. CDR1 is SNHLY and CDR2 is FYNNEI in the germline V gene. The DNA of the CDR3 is TGTGCCAGCAGTGCGGCATTCACAGATACGCAGTATTTT. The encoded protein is CASSAAFTDTQYF.

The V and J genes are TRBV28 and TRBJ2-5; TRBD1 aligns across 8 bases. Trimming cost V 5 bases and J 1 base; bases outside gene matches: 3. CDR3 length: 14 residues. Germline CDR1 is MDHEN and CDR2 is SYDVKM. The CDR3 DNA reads TGTGCCAGCAGTCCAGGGGGCCCCCAAGAGACCCAGTACTTC. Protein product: CASSPGGPQETQYF.

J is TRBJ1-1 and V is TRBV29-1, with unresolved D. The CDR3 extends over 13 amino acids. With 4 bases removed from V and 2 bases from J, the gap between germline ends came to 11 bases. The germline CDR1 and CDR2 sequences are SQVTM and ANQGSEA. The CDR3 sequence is CSVVVYVNTEAFF. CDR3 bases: TGCAGCGTTGTTGTGTACGTAAACACTGAAGCTTTCTTT.

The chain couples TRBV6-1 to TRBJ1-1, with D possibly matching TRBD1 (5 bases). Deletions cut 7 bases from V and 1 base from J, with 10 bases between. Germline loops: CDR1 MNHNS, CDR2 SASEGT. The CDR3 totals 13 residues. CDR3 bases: TGTGCCAGCATGTTGGGGCAGAACACTGAAGCTTTCTTT. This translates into CASMLGQNTEAFF.